This section outlines one T cell receptor (beta chain) sequence together with its context. Other nucleotide sequences in the sample specify the same CDR3. In assigning cohorts, the study relied on participant-reported clinical history. Recovery meant two consecutive negative NP/OP PCR tests, professional clearance, or resolved symptoms. This entry comes from a study of blood T cell repertoires in COVID-19. Overall study context: Sites across the United States, Italy and Spain contributed samples from acute and convalescent COVID-19. T cells, B-cell-depleted T cells, or PBMCs supplied cDNA or gDNA.

The V end lost 2 bases, the J end lost 2 bases, and 4 bases lay between the germline ends. Germline-derived CDR1 and CDR2 are WNHNN and SYGVQD (reference sequence). The CDR3 is 13 amino acids. The data were produced by immunoSEQ multiplex PCR, yet TCRdb's version contains in-frame clones alone and is incomplete. This sample has 400,000 to 450,000 clones, with roughly 87% found just once. The TCR was taken from a man younger than 35 who had recovered from COVID-19. Sequenced material: PBMCs or T cells enriched from blood (not recorded which). This rearrangement joins TRBV10-1 to TRBJ1-5, with D uncertain. CDR3 coding DNA: TGCGCCAGCAGTGAGACGGGCAATCAGCCCCAGCATTTT. Translating gives CASSETGNQPQHF.